The T cell receptor (beta chain) described here comes from a study of blood T cell repertoires in COVID-19. The repertoire was sequenced with immunoSEQ multiplex PCR; TCRdb's copy has only in-frame clones and lacks some. Of approximately 170,000 clones in the sample, approximately 84% were seen once. The CDR3 totals 16 residues. The chain links TRBV7-5 to TRBJ2-7; TRBD1 reflects the table's D call only, with no check against the DNA. TRBV7-5 is designated a pseudogene. Sequenced input: PBMCs or T cells enriched from blood (not recorded which). The TCR was taken from a woman between 25 and 40 years old who had recovered from COVID-19. CDR3 region: CARSLRDRPPPYEQYV. The CDR3 DNA reads as TGTGCCAGAAGCTTAAGGGACAGGCCCCCCCCCTACGAGCAGTACGTC.